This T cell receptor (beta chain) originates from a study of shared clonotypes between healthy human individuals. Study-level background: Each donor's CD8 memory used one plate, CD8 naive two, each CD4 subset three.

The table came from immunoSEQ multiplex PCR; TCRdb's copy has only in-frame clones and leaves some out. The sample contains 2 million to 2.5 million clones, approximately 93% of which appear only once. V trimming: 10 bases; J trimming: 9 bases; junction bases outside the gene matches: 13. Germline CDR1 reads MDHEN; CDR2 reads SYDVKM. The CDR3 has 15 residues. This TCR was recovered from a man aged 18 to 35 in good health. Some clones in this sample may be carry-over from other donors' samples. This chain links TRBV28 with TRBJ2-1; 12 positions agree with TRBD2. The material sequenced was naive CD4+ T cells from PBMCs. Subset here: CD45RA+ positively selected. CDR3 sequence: CATAPPSGRVGEQFF. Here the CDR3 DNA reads TGTGCCACCGCCCCTCCTAGCGGGAGGGTTGGTGAGCAGTTCTTC.